This TCR beta chain was sequenced during a study of blood T cell repertoires in COVID-19. For the study at large: Sites in the United States, Italy and Spain provided acute and convalescent COVID-19 samples.

Produced via immunoSEQ multiplex PCR; TCRdb's table is partial and in-frame only. The profile covers roughly 97,000 clones, with 85% to 90% appearing a single time and approximately 5.1% taken by the ten largest. The sample consisted of peripheral blood. The sequence was collected from a human donor in a cohort sampled during active COVID-19.

The CDR3 nucleotides are TGTGCCAGCAGCCCCGGGGGGGAGGGTGGTTATCAAGAGACCCAGTACTTC. Translated, it gives CASSPGGEGGYQETQYF. V and J are TRBV11-3 and TRBJ2-5; the match to TRBD2 covers 8 bases. The CDR3 is 17 amino acids. Germline V CDR1 and CDR2: SGHNT, YENEEA. V shed 5 bases and J 2 bases; nucleotides not matched to a gene: 13. Drawing the rest from reference TRBV11-3 and TRBJ2-5, the complete variable domain is EAGVVQSPRYKIIEKKQPVAFWCNPISGHNTLYWYLQNLGQGPELLIRYENEEAVDDSQLPKDRFSAERLKGVDSTLKIQPAELGDSAVYLCASSPGGEGGYQETQYFGPGTRLLVL.